Each of the 27 T cell receptor beta chains below was sequenced from the same sample in a study of blood T cell repertoires in COVID-19. Sequenced by immunoSEQ multiplex PCR; TCRdb stores in-frame clones only, minus some. This sample carries about 130,000 clones, over 85% of them seen once, and the ten largest clones take around 3.6%. The specimen sequenced was peripheral blood. The receptor source for this set is a man aged 50 to 59 with active COVID-19.

V and J are TRBV19 and TRBJ2-2, with D perhaps TRBD2 (5 bases). The CDR3 is made up of 14 amino acids. V was clipped by 7 bases and J by 7 bases, with 16 bases between them. CDR1 and CDR2 (germline): LNHDA, SQIVND (reference sequence). CDR3 coding DNA: TGTGCCAGTATCCAGGCGCCCGGAGGCGGGGAGCTGTTTTTT. This gives the protein CASIQAPGGGELFF.

The CDR3 here is CASSQGQLGSPLHF. DNA of the CDR3: TGTGCCAGCAGCCAAGGACAACTAGGATCACCCCTCCACTTT. V gene TRBV3-1 (or the pseudogene TRBV3-2) combines with J gene TRBJ1-6; D is ambiguous. This CDR3 is 14 amino acids long. In germline, CDR1 is LGHDT, CDR2 YNNKEL (reference sequence). Deletions cut 1 base from V and 10 bases from J, with 11 bases between.

This clone was counted once. Here the CDR3 reads CASSHLGQNTGELFF. CDR3 in DNA: TGTGCCAGCAGTCATTTGGGCCAGAACACCGGGGAGCTGTTTTTT. The rearrangement links TRBV6-6 to TRBJ2-2; D call uncertain. Trimming shortened V by 5 bases and J by 1 base, and 11 bases separated the two germline ends. Looked up from germline, CDR1 is MNHNY and CDR2 is SVGAGI (reference sequence). The CDR3 consists of 15 residues.

This chain links TRBV27 with TRBJ2-1; TRBD2 might be the D (6 bases). V was pared by 6 bases and J by 7 bases, with 16 bases between. Looked up from germline, CDR1 is MNHEY and CDR2 is SMNVEV (reference sequence). The CDR3 runs 14 residues. The CDR3 reads CASRGVAARNEQFF. DNA for the CDR3: TGTGCCAGCAGGGGAGTAGCGGCGCGGAATGAGCAGTTCTTC.

The CDR3 DNA reads TGTGCCAGTAGTATTCAGGCAGGGGGTAGGTATGGCTACACCTTC. It encodes CASSIQAGGRYGYTF. The chain is built from TRBV19 and TRBJ1-2; 7 bases are shared with TRBD1. V was pared by 3 bases and J by 5 bases, with 9 bases of the junction left unmatched. Germline CDR1 reads LNHDA; CDR2 reads SQIVND (reference sequence). The CDR3 is 15 residues long.

The genes are TRBV6-2 or TRBV6-3 and TRBJ2-5; 12 bases agree with TRBD2. In germline, CDR1 is MNHEY, CDR2 SVGEGT. The V and J ends lost 6 bases and 2 bases, in that order; junction bases with no gene match: 7. The CDR3 is made up of 16 amino acids. The CDR3 nucleotides are TGTGCCAGCAGCCCACTAGCGGGGGGCCGTCAAGAGACCCAGTACTTC. As protein: CASSPLAGGRQETQYF.

V is TRBV6-6 and J is TRBJ1-5; D unresolved. The CDR3 sequence is 15 residues long. Germline V gene data show CDR1 as MNHNY and CDR2 as SVGAGI (reference sequence). With 1 base removed from V and 2 bases from J, the gap between germline ends came to 9 bases. CDR3 region: CASSYLGSGNQPQHF. The DNA for the CDR3 is TGTGCCAGCAGTTACTTGGGGAGTGGCAATCAGCCCCAGCATTTT.

The chain carries TRBV4-2 and TRBJ1-5, with a weak D call TRBD1 (5 bases). V shed 0 bases and J shed 2 bases, with 11 bases lying between them. The V gene's germline CDR1 is LGHNA and CDR2 YNFKEQ. The CDR3 is made up of 16 amino acids. CDR3 protein: CASSQDIVGGNQPQHF. In nucleotides, the CDR3 is TGTGCCAGCAGCCAAGATATCGTAGGGGGCAATCAGCCCCAGCATTTT.

The chain has TRBV2 and TRBJ2-7; 7 bases are a match to TRBD1. The V gene's germline CDR1 is SNHLY and CDR2 FYNNEI. The V and J ends lost 6 bases and 0 bases, in that order; junction bases with no gene match: 2. The CDR3 has 13 residues. CDR3 sequence: CASRRDSSYEQYV. DNA of the CDR3: TGTGCCAGCAGACGGGACAGCTCCTACGAGCAGTACGTC.

The J gene is TRBJ2-1, the V gene TRBV30, with 9 positions matching TRBD2. The germline CDR1 and CDR2 sequences are GTSNPN and SVGIG (reference sequence). The V segment lost 0 bases and the J segment 4 bases; nucleotides outside the gene matches: 4. This CDR3 has 15 residues. The chain's CDR3 is CAWSVQGLAYNEQFF. CDR3 bases: TGTGCCTGGAGTGTACAGGGACTAGCATACAATGAGCAGTTCTTC.

The CDR3, as DNA: TGTGCCAGCAGTCCCTCCGGGACAGTGAGCTCTGGGGCCAACGTCCTGACTTTC. Translating it yields CASSPSGTVSSGANVLTF. V and J are TRBV28 and TRBJ2-6; 7 positions match TRBD1. The CDR3 has 18 residues. The J segment lost 0 bases and the V segment lost 5 bases, leaving 10 bases of the junction unmatched. Germline CDR1 MDHEN, CDR2 SYDVKM.

This chain joins TRBV30 and TRBJ2-2, with 8 bases identical to TRBD2. V lost 1 base to trimming and J lost 1 base; unmatched junction nucleotides: 2. CDR3 length equals 15 residues. CDR1 is GTSNPN and CDR2 is SVGIG in the germline V gene (reference sequence). This chain's CDR3 is CAWSALAVNTGELFF. As DNA, the CDR3 is TGTGCCTGGAGTGCACTAGCGGTGAACACCGGGGAGCTGTTTTTT. Using reference TRBV30 and TRBJ2-2 for the parts outside the CDR3, the full variable domain is SQTIHQWPATLVQPVGSPLSLECTVEGTSNPNLYWYRQAAGRGLQLLFYSVGIGQISSEVPQNLSASRPQDRQFILSSKKLLLSDSGFYLCAWSALAVNTGELFFGEGSRLTVL.

The chain joins TRBV18 to TRBJ2-5; 8 positions match TRBD2. The CDR3 is 15 amino acids. In germline, CDR1 is KGHSH, CDR2 LQKENI. Trimming took 0 bases from V and 7 from J; bases not matched to a gene: 7. The CDR3 sequence is CASSPPRLATVTQYF. The CDR3 nucleotides read TGTGCCAGCTCACCACCGAGACTAGCGACGGTGACCCAGTACTTC.

The V call is TRBV11-3, the J call TRBJ1-6; D possibly corresponds to TRBD1 (6 bases). The CDR3 sequence is 13 residues long. V was cut by 9 bases and J by 8 bases, with 14 bases left in between. The germline gives CDR1 SGHNT, CDR2 YENEEA. CDR3 region: CASREQGYSPLHF. Written as DNA, the CDR3 is TGTGCCAGTCGGGAACAGGGTTATTCACCCCTCCACTTT.

The rearrangement uses TRBV10-3 and TRBJ1-3; TRBD1 is a possible D gene (6 bases). Germline CDR1 and CDR2: ENHRY and SYGVKD. V was pared by 2 bases and J by 0 bases, with 11 bases between. The CDR3 runs 16 residues. The CDR3 is CAISEGQRLSGNTIYF. The CDR3, as DNA: TGTGCCATCAGTGAGGGACAGCGACTCTCTGGAAACACCATATATTTT.

This clone has a handful of counts. CDR3 DNA: TGTGCCAGCTCACCACCCTCAGGAGCGGGAGAAGGGAATGAGCAGTTCTTC. The encoded protein is CASSPPSGAGEGNEQFF. This chain uses TRBV18 with TRBJ2-1; TRBD2 aligns across 8 bases. Germline-derived CDR1 and CDR2 are KGHSH and LQKENI. V was pared by 0 bases and J by 7 bases, with 11 bases of the junction left unmatched. The CDR3 spans 17 residues.

This clone was found a few times. The chain recombines TRBV20-1 with TRBJ2-1; no reliable D call. With 5 bases removed from V and 8 bases from J, the gap between germline ends came to 10 bases. Germline V gives CDR1 DFQATT, CDR2 SNEGSKA (reference sequence). The CDR3 is 11 residues long. The CDR3 spells CSAQTVHEQFF. The CDR3 region has the DNA TGCAGTGCTCAAACGGTACATGAGCAGTTCTTC.

This sequence joins TRBV18 and TRBJ2-6; TRBD1 might be the D (5 bases). Trimming stripped 3 bases from V and 0 bases from J, with 15 bases between. The CDR3 spans 18 residues. CDR1 and CDR2 (germline): KGHSH, LQKENI. CDR3 nucleotides: TGTGCCAGCTCACCGGTTCAGGGCCCCCTCTCTGGGGCCAACGTCCTGACTTTC. Protein product: CASSPVQGPLSGANVLTF.

This rearrangement joins TRBV6-5 to TRBJ1-1; D unclear. This CDR3 has 14 amino acids. The V and J ends lost 2 bases and 0 bases respectively, with 7 bases between them. Germline V gene lookup returns CDR1 MNHEY and CDR2 SVGAGI. CDR3: CASSYRGVNTEAFF. The CDR3, as DNA: TGTGCCAGCAGTTACCGGGGTGTGAACACTGAAGCTTTCTTT.

The J gene is TRBJ2-3, the V gene TRBV21-1; the table's D gene call, TRBD2, was not cross checked with the DNA. TRBV21-1 is noted as a pseudogene. The CDR3 is 21 amino acids. In DNA, the CDR3 is TGTGCCAGCAGCCCATGGGACGGACTAGCGGGGGAGAGGGGGAGCACAGATACGCAGTATTTT. This translates into CASSPWDGLAGERGSTDTQYF.

A few counts support this clone. This chain joins TRBV5-1 and TRBJ1-2; 11 bases are a match to TRBD1. The CDR3 runs 15 residues. Trimming removed 2 bases from V and 7 bases from J; junction bases left unmatched: 7. Germline V CDR1 and CDR2: SGHRS, YFSETQ. This CDR3 reads CASSFDGQGARGYTF. Written as DNA, the CDR3 is TGCGCCAGCAGCTTTGACGGACAGGGGGCCCGTGGCTACACCTTC.

This chain joins TRBV5-4 and TRBJ1-5; no firm D call. Germline CDR1 SGHNT, CDR2 YYREEE (reference sequence). V gave up 0 bases and J gave up 11 bases, with 15 bases separating them. The CDR3 has 14 amino acids. In nucleotides, the CDR3 is TGTGCCAGCAGCTTGGACGTCACGGGGTCGGCCCAGCATTTT. The encoded protein is CASSLDVTGSAQHF.

CDR3 sequence: CASSLQQNTEAFF. The CDR3 bases are TGTGCCAGCAGCTTACAACAGAACACTGAAGCTTTCTTT. This rearrangement joins TRBV7-9 to TRBJ1-1; D gene unclear. Trimming took 2 bases from V and 1 from J, leaving 5 bases between them. The CDR3 runs to 13 residues. The germline CDR1 and CDR2 sequences are SEHNR and FQNEAQ (reference sequence).

The chain couples TRBV5-1 to TRBJ1-1, with D possibly being TRBD1 (6 bases). The CDR3 covers 15 residues. Germline CDR1 reads SGHRS; CDR2 reads YFSETQ. V lost 3 bases, J lost 0 bases, and 12 bases lay in between. The CDR3 spells CASSSTGIMNTEAFF. The CDR3 nucleotides read TGCGCCAGCAGCTCAACAGGGATTATGAACACTGAAGCTTTCTTT.

This clone showed up just once. The gene calls are TRBV6-1 and TRBJ1-3, with D possibly matching TRBD1 (5 bases). Looked up from germline, CDR1 is MNHNS and CDR2 is SASEGT. V lost 1 base and J 3 bases, leaving 7 bases between the germline ends. This CDR3 region has 14 residues. The CDR3 sequence: CASSEGQGGNTIYF. The CDR3 bases are TGTGCCAGCAGTGAAGGGCAGGGTGGAAACACCATATATTTT.

This sequence joins TRBV6-5 and TRBJ1-3, with D perhaps matching TRBD1 (5 bases). Trimming cost V 4 bases and J 4 bases, with 17 bases left between them. Germline V gene sequence: CDR1 MNHEY, CDR2 SVGAGI. The CDR3 runs 16 residues. Here the CDR3 reads CASSLTVPYSGNTIYF. For the CDR3, the DNA is TGTGCCAGCAGTTTGACAGTGCCCTATTCCGGAAACACCATATATTTT.

The gene calls are TRBV5-3 and TRBJ1-2; 11 bases match TRBD1. TRBV5-3 is an ORF; its function is uncertain. The CDR3 runs 15 residues. V dropped 3 bases and J dropped 2; count of bases not matched to a gene: 3. The DNA of the CDR3 is TGTGCCAGAAGCTGGGACAGGGGGAACAACTATGGCTACACCTTC. Translating gives CARSWDRGNNYGYTF.